Listed below are T cell receptor beta chains from one sample, sequenced in a study of CD4 T cells in relation to SARS-CoV-2 and coronaviruses. Their antigen targets remain unknown. The table came from immunoSEQ multiplex PCR; TCRdb's copy has only in-frame clones and leaves some out. The sample holds about 35,000 clones, about four fifths seen once. The sample taken for sequencing was naive CD4+ T cells from PBMCs, cultured in vitro. The receptors shown here come from an adult with COVID-19. Both conserved end residues are part of each CDR3. A D gene is named only where the DNA matches it firmly. Not all rows give a size; the values are once, few, many and, for expanded clones, a class.

size: -; J: TRBJ1-1; D: -; V: TRBV5-8; CDR3: CASSLNYPNTEAFF; DNA: TGTGCCAGCAGCTTAAATTACCCGAACACTGAAGCTTTCTTT
size: once; J: TRBJ2-5; D: -; V: TRBV4-1; CDR3: CASSQPIRGRERETQYF; DNA: TGCGCCAGCAGCCAGCCTATCAGGGGGAGGGAACGAGAGACCCAGTACTTC
size: -; J: TRBJ2-5; D: -; V: TRBV4-2; CDR3: CASSQEGGAETQYF; DNA: TGTGCCAGCAGCCAAGAGGGGGGGGCAGAGACCCAGTACTTC
size: -; J: TRBJ1-2; D: -; V: TRBV14; CDR3: CASSHQGNYGYTF; DNA: TGTGCCAGCAGCCATCAGGGGAACTATGGCTACACCTTC
size: -; J: TRBJ2-3; D: -; V: TRBV12-3/TRBV12-4; CDR3: CASSELDTQYF; DNA: TGTGCCAGCAGTGAGTTGGATACGCAGTATTTT
size: -; J: TRBJ1-2; D: -; V: TRBV2; CDR3: CASSYQTGINYGYTF; DNA: TGTGCCAGCAGCTACCAAACAGGGATAAACTATGGCTACACCTTC
size: -; J: TRBJ1-4; D: -; V: TRBV28; CDR3: CASSWDAATNEKLFF; DNA: TGTGCCAGCAGCTGGGACGCCGCAACTAATGAAAAACTGTTTTTT
size: -; J: TRBJ2-2; D: TRBD1; V: TRBV24-1; CDR3: CATNSGTGVFGELFF; DNA: TGTGCCACCAATTCCGGGACAGGGGTATTCGGGGAGCTGTTTTTT
size: -; J: TRBJ2-5; D: -; V: TRBV28; CDR3: CASSLNDRPNEYF; DNA: TGTGCCAGCAGTTTAAATGACAGGCCTAACGAGTACTTC
size: -; J: TRBJ2-1; D: TRBD2; V: TRBV7-3; CDR3: CASSSSGNNEQFF; DNA: TGTGCCAGCAGCTCTAGCGGGAACAATGAGCAGTTCTTC
size: -; J: TRBJ2-1; D: TRBD1; V: TRBV3-1/TRBV3-2; CDR3: CASSHGQGEFF; DNA: TGTGCCAGCAGCCACGGACAGGGAGAGTTCTTC
size: -; J: TRBJ2-7; D: -; V: TRBV5-1; CDR3: CASRSFGPDRYEQYF; DNA: TGCGCCAGCCGCTCCTTTGGCCCAGATCGATACGAGCAGTACTTC
size: -; J: TRBJ2-1; D: TRBD2; V: TRBV15; CDR3: CATSERSGGGYNEQFF; DNA: TGTGCCACCAGCGAGAGGAGCGGGGGGGGGTACAATGAGCAGTTCTTC
size: -; J: TRBJ2-1; D: TRBD1; V: TRBV7-8; CDR3: CASSLRDRGYNEQFF; DNA: TGTGCCAGCAGCCTCCGGGACAGGGGTTACAATGAGCAGTTCTTC
size: -; J: TRBJ2-5; D: -; V: TRBV7-2; CDR3: CASSPRAGLVVETQYF; DNA: TGTGCCAGCAGCCCTCGAGCAGGGCTGGTGGTGGAGACCCAGTACTTC
size: -; J: TRBJ1-4; D: TRBD1; V: TRBV7-8; CDR3: CASSPDRGVEKLFF; DNA: TGTGCCAGCAGCCCCGACAGGGGGGTTGAAAAACTGTTTTTT
size: -; J: TRBJ2-3; D: TRBD2; V: TRBV2; CDR3: CARSRTSGLSSTDTQYF; DNA: TGTGCCCGGTCCCGGACTAGCGGGTTATCTAGCACAGATACGCAGTATTTT
size: -; J: TRBJ2-1; D: -; V: TRBV18; CDR3: CASSPDQGDSYNEQFF; DNA: TGTGCCAGCTCACCCGACCAGGGAGACTCCTACAATGAGCAGTTCTTC
size: once; J: TRBJ1-6; D: TRBD1; V: TRBV5-6; CDR3: CASSFGDSSSPLHF; DNA: TGTGCCAGCAGCTTTGGGGACAGTAGTTCACCCCTCCACTTT
size: -; J: TRBJ2-7; D: -; V: TRBV2; CDR3: CASSVSGGAGSYEQYF; DNA: TGTGCCAGCAGTGTAAGTGGAGGGGCCGGCTCCTACGAGCAGTACTTC
size: -; J: TRBJ2-1; D: -; V: TRBV10-3; CDR3: CAISDESIYNEQFF; DNA: TGTGCCATCAGTGACGAATCAATCTACAATGAGCAGTTCTTC
size: -; J: TRBJ2-7; D: -; V: TRBV2; CDR3: CASRPWSLAYEQYF; DNA: TGTGCCAGCAGGCCTTGGAGTTTGGCCTACGAGCAGTACTTC
size: -; J: TRBJ2-1; D: TRBD2; V: TRBV28; CDR3: CASSLFRTSSVGFGEQFF; DNA: TGTGCCAGCAGTTTATTCCGGACTAGCTCGGTCGGATTCGGTGAGCAGTTCTTC
size: -; J: TRBJ2-3; D: TRBD2; V: TRBV5-6; CDR3: CASSSLSGGTTDTQYF; DNA: TGTGCCAGCAGCTCCCTTAGCGGGGGAACTACAGATACGCAGTATTTT
size: -; J: TRBJ2-3; D: TRBD2; V: TRBV19; CDR3: CASSIDRASGRPDTQYF; DNA: TGTGCCAGTAGTATAGATCGGGCTAGCGGGAGACCAGATACGCAGTATTTT
size: -; J: TRBJ2-2; D: TRBD2; V: TRBV5-1; CDR3: CASSTGTSGSTGELFF; DNA: TGCGCCAGCAGCACCGGTACTAGCGGGAGCACCGGGGAGCTGTTTTTT
size: -; J: TRBJ2-5; D: TRBD1; V: TRBV29-1; CDR3: CSGRTGNKETQYF; DNA: TGCAGCGGAAGGACAGGGAATAAAGAGACCCAGTACTTC
size: -; J: TRBJ2-3; D: -; V: TRBV5-4; CDR3: CASSLSGGTDTQYF; DNA: TGTGCCAGCAGCCTGTCCGGTGGCACAGATACGCAGTATTTT
size: -; J: TRBJ2-7; D: TRBD2; V: TRBV5-1; CDR3: CASSLGHSGPYEQYF; DNA: TGCGCCAGCAGCTTGGGGCATAGCGGGCCCTACGAGCAGTACTTC
size: -; J: TRBJ2-7; D: -; V: TRBV14; CDR3: CASSQDTAKAGREQYF; DNA: TGTGCCAGCAGCCAAGATACTGCGAAGGCAGGTCGCGAGCAGTACTTC